This T cell receptor (beta chain) was captured by sequencing in a study of blood T cell repertoires in COVID-19. Original analysis: Reference gene primer amplification in the assay estimated nucleated cell counts. This table comes from immunoSEQ multiplex PCR, and its TCRdb copy is limited to in-frame clones, with some not included. The V and J calls and clone size come from that table; D and trimming were worked out from the DNA. The sample includes over 200,000 clones, 91% seen only once; the top ten take around 2.5%. This clone was seen a few times. The Seattle patients, enrolled during active infection, were followed longitudinally. V lost 7 bases, J lost 4 bases, and 13 bases lay in between. The CDR3 loop spans 13 amino acids. The germline V gene encodes CDR1 LNHDA and CDR2 SQIVND (reference sequence).

The sequence came from a person aged 18-29 years with COVID-19, enrolled during active disease. The chain is built from TRBV19 and TRBJ1-2, with a tentative D call TRBD1 (5 bases). Material: peripheral blood. CDR3 coding DNA: TGTGCCAGTAAATCTCGGGGGAGCTATGGCTACACCTTC. Residues: CASKSRGSYGYTF.